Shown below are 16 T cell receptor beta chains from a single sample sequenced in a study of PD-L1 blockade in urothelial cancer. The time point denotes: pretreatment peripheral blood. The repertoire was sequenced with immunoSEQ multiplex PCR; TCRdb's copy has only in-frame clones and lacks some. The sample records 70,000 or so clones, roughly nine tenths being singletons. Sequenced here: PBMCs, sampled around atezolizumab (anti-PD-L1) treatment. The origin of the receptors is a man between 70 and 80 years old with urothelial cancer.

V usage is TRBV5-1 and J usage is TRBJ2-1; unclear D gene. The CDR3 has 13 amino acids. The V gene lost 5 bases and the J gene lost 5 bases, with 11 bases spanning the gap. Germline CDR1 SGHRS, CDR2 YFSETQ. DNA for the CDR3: TGCGCCAGCAGGGTGGCGGTGAACAATGAGCAGTTCTTC. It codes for CASRVAVNNEQFF.

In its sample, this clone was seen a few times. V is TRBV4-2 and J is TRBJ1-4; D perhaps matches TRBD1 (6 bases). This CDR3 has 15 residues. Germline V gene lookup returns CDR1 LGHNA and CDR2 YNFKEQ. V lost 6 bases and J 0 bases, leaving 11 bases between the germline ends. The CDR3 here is CASRPPGATNEKLFF. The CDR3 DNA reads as TGTGCCAGCAGACCGCCAGGGGCAACTAATGAAAAACTGTTTTTT.

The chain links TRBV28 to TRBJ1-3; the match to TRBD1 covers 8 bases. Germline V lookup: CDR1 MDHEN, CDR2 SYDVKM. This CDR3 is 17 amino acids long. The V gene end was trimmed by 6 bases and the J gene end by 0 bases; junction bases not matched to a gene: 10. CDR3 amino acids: CASRGGTGDLSGNTIYF. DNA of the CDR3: TGTGCCAGCAGGGGGGGGACAGGCGATCTCTCTGGAAACACCATATATTTT.

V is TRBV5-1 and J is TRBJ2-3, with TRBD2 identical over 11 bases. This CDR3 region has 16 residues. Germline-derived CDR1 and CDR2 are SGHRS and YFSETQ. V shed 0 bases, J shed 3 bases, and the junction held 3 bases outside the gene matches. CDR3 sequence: CASSLVRLAGTDTQYF. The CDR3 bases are TGCGCCAGCAGCTTGGTTCGACTAGCGGGAACAGATACGCAGTATTTT.

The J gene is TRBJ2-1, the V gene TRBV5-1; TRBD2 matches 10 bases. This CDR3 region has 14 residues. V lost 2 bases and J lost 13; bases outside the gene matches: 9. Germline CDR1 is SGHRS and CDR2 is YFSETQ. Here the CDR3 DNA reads TGCGCCAGCAGCTTTCAGCGGGAGGGCCTTAAACAGTTCTTC. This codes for CASSFQREGLKQFF.

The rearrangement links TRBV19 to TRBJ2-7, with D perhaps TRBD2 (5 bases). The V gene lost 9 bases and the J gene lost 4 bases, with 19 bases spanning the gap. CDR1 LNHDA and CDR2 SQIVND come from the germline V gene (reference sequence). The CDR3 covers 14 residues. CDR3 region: CASSPWTGLYEQYF. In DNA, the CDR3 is TGTGCCAGCTCTCCCTGGACTGGTCTTTACGAGCAGTACTTC.

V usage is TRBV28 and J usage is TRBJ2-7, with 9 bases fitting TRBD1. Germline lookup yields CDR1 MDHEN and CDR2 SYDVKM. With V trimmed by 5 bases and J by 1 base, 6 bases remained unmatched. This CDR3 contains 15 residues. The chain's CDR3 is CASSPPGTGSYEQYF. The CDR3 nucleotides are TGTGCCAGCAGTCCCCCCGGGACAGGGTCCTACGAGCAGTACTTC.

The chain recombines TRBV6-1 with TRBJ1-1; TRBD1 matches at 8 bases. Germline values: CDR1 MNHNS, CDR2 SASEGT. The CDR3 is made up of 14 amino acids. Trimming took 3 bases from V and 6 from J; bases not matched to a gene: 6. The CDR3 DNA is TGTGCCAGCAGTGATAGGACAGGGATCCCTGAAGCTTTCTTT. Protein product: CASSDRTGIPEAFF.

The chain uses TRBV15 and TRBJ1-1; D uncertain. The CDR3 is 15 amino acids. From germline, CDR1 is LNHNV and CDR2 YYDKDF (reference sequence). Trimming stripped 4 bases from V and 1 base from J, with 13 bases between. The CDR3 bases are TGTGCCACCAGCAAAGGAGTGTTATCGAACACTGAAGCTTTCTTT. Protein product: CATSKGVLSNTEAFF.

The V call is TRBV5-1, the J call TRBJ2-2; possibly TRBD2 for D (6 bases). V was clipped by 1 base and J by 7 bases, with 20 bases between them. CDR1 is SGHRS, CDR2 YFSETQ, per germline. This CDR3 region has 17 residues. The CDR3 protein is CASSLQPPTRSIGELFF. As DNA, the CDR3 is TGCGCCAGCAGCTTGCAACCCCCGACTAGGAGTATCGGGGAGCTGTTTTTT.

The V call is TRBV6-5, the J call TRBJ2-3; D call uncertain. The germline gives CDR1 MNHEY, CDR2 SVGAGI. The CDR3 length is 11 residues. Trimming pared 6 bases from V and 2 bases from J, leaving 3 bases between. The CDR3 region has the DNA TGTGCCAGCAGCCACACAGATACGCAGTATTTT. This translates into CASSHTDTQYF.

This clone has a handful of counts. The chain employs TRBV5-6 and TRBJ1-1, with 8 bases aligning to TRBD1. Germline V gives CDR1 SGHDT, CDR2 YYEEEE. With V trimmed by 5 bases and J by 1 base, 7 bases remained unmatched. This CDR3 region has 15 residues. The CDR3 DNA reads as TGTGCCAGCAGGTCTAACAGGGGGTGGAACACTGAAGCTTTCTTT. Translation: CASRSNRGWNTEAFF.

In DNA form, the CDR3 reads TGTGCCACCAAACCGGCAGGGGCGGGGGGTTACAATGAGCAGTTCTTC. Translating gives CATKPAGAGGYNEQFF. V usage is TRBV11-2 and J usage is TRBJ2-1; TRBD2 matches at 8 bases. The length of the CDR3 is 16 residues. Germline CDR1 reads SGHAT; CDR2 reads FQNNGV. V shed 10 bases, J shed 4 bases, and the junction held 15 bases outside the gene matches.

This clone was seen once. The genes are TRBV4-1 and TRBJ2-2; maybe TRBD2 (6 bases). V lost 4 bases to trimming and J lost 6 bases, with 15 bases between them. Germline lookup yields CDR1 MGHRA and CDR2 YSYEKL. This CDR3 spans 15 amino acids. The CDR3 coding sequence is TGCGCCAGCAGCCCTTTCCCGGGAGTACCCGGGGAGCTGTTTTTT. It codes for CASSPFPGVPGELFF.

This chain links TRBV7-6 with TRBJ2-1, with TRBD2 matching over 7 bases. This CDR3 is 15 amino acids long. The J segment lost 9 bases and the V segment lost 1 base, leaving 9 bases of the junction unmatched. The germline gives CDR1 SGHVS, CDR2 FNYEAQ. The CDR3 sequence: CASSLVSGGGGEQFF. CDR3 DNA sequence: TGTGCCAGCAGCTTAGTGTCGGGAGGAGGCGGTGAGCAGTTCTTC.

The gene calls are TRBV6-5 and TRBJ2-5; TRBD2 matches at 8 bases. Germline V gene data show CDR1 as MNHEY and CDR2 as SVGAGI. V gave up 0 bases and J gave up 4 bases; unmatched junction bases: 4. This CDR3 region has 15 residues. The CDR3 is CASSYSASGGETQYF. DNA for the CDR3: TGTGCCAGCAGTTACTCCGCCAGCGGGGGAGAGACCCAGTACTTC.